The clone carrying this T cell receptor beta chain was detected many times. What it binds is unknown. CD45RO/CCR7/CD25/CD127/CD95/CD27 staining was used to isolate CD4+ naive, central memory, regulatory and stem cell-like memory cells by sorting. As every portion of the isolated RNA was reverse transcribed, the sequencing read expressed TCRB transcripts. Some clones are missing from TCRdb's copy, which holds only in-frame ones; the method was immunoSEQ multiplex PCR. The sample contains 300,000 to 400,000 clones, around a tenth of which appear only once. Germline V gene lookup returns CDR1 SQVTM and CDR2 ANQGSEA. Trimming left V 4 bases short and J 5 bases short, with 6 bases between. This CDR3 is 10 amino acids long. This sample is part of a study of beta chain features in type 1 diabetes. Study-level points and caveats: People with Type 1 diabetes carried modestly yet significantly shorter TCRB CDR3s in all four CD4+ subsets. Resolution of whether HLA type affects TCRB rearrangement was not achieved here.

Source material: central memory CD4+ T cells from blood. The sequence came from a man aged 25 to 40 with type 1 diabetes. V gene TRBV29-1 combines with J gene TRBJ2-7; weak D call: TRBD1 (6 bases). In DNA, the CDR3 is TGCAGCGTTGGGACAGACGAGCAGTACTTC. Translation: CSVGTDEQYF.